This passage covers 32 T cell receptor beta chains from one sample sequenced in a study of T cell responses to AZD1222 COVID-19 vaccine. Only in-frame clones appear in the TCRdb table, and some are missing; sequencing was by immunoSEQ multiplex PCR. The sample consists of approximately 81,000 clones, under 90% of them appearing once. The source material was peripheral blood, sampled 28 days after the second AZD1222 dose. These receptors were taken from an adult who received the AZD1222 COVID-19 vaccine.

CDR3 sequence: CASSVTWRVLAGELFF. The CDR3 region has the DNA TGTGCCAGCAGCGTTACTTGGAGGGTGCTTGCCGGGGAGCTGTTTTTT. The rearrangement links TRBV7-2 to TRBJ2-2; a weak D match, TRBD2 (6 bases). The CDR3 is made up of 16 amino acids. The germline CDR1 and CDR2 sequences are SGHTA and FQGNSA. Trimming took 5 bases from V and 6 from J, leaving 19 bases between them. Drawing the rest from reference TRBV7-2 and TRBJ2-2, the complete variable domain is GAGVSQSPSNKVTEKGKDVELRCDPISGHTALYWYRQSLGQGLEFLIYFQGNSAPDKSGLPSDRFSAERTGGSVSTLTIQRTQQEDSAVYLCASSVTWRVLAGELFFGEGSRLTVL.

This sequence joins TRBV27 and TRBJ2-7; 9 positions agree with TRBD1. CDR3 size: 16 residues. Looked up from germline, CDR1 is MNHEY and CDR2 is SMNVEV (reference sequence). The V and J ends lost 3 bases and 6 bases, in that order; junction bases with no gene match: 12. The CDR3 DNA reads as TGTGCCAGCAGTTTCTTCTTCTGGGACAGGGCCGGCGAGCAGTACTTC. The encoded protein is CASSFFFWDRAGEQYF.

The chain carries TRBV19 and TRBJ2-5; D not certain. V lost 0 bases, J lost 5 bases, and 10 bases lay in between. Germline V gene lookup returns CDR1 LNHDA and CDR2 SQIVND (reference sequence). This CDR3 region has 14 residues. The chain's CDR3 is CASSIDRLWETQYF. The CDR3 bases are TGTGCCAGTAGTATAGATCGACTGTGGGAGACCCAGTACTTC. The variable domain in full, with the rest retrieved from reference TRBV19 and TRBJ2-5, is DGGITQSPKYLFRKEGQNVTLSCEQNLNHDAMYWYRQDPGQGLRLIYYSQIVNDFQKGDIAEGYSVSREKKESFPLTVTSAQKNPTAFYLCASSIDRLWETQYFGPGTRLLVL.

The chain employs TRBV5-1 and TRBJ2-1, with 11 bases identical to TRBD2. CDR3 length equals 16 residues. The V gene end was trimmed by 0 bases and the J gene end by 9 bases; junction bases not matched to a gene: 8. Per germline, CDR1 SGHRS and CDR2 YFSETQ. The CDR3 region has the DNA TGCGCCAGCAGCTTGGAAGCTAGCGGGAGGATCGGTGAGCAGTTCTTC. Encoded protein: CASSLEASGRIGEQFF.

This clone was seen more than once but under ten times. The J gene is TRBJ2-3, the V gene TRBV28, with TRBD2 matching 11 bases. After removal of 8 bases from V and 0 bases from J, the junction contained 4 bases not matched to a gene. The CDR3 covers 15 residues. Looked up from germline, CDR1 is MDHEN and CDR2 is SYDVKM. The CDR3 reads CASGLAGTSTDTQYF. The CDR3 coding sequence is TGTGCCAGCGGACTAGCGGGTACTAGCACAGATACGCAGTATTTT.

This chain joins TRBV27 and TRBJ2-2, with D possibly TRBD1 on 5 matching bases. The CDR3 contains 14 residues. V was pared by 4 bases and J by 7 bases, with 13 bases between. The germline CDR1 and CDR2 sequences are MNHEY and SMNVEV (reference sequence). DNA for the CDR3: TGTGCCAGCAGTTCCGGACACCTCGGCGGGGAGCTGTTTTTT. It is translated as CASSSGHLGGELFF.

The chain links TRBV19 to TRBJ1-5; D remains unclear. The CDR3 totals 13 residues. Germline lookup yields CDR1 LNHDA and CDR2 SQIVND (reference sequence). V was trimmed by 3 bases and J by 6 bases, leaving 9 bases between them. The CDR3 loop reads CASSISESQPQHF. The DNA for the CDR3 is TGTGCCAGTAGTATTAGTGAGTCTCAGCCCCAGCATTTT.

This clone has only a few counts. The sample holds other DNA sequences that translate to the same CDR3. J is TRBJ2-7 and V is TRBV28; D not certain. The CDR3 has 12 residues. Trimming left V 3 bases short and J 3 bases short, with 6 bases between. Germline CDR1 MDHEN, CDR2 SYDVKM. The CDR3 nucleotides read TGTGCCAGCAGTTTTGCCCGCTACGAGCAGTACTTC. This sequence encodes CASSFARYEQYF.

This sequence joins TRBV27 and TRBJ1-4; 8 bases line up with TRBD1. Trimming cost V 6 bases and J 1 base; bases outside gene matches: 4. Germline CDR1 is MNHEY and CDR2 is SMNVEV (reference sequence). There are 15 residues in the CDR3. The CDR3 bases are TGTGCCAGCAGGAAACAGGGGGTAACTAATGAAAAACTGTTTTTT. Translating gives CASRKQGVTNEKLFF.

The chain uses TRBV18 and TRBJ2-7; 7 bases line up with TRBD1. J lost 1 base, V lost 2 bases, and 2 bases had no gene match. Germline loops: CDR1 KGHSH, CDR2 LQKENI. The CDR3 runs 14 residues. CDR3 residues: CASSPSTGSYEQYF. CDR3 in DNA: TGTGCCAGCTCACCATCGACAGGGTCCTACGAGCAGTACTTC.

The chain has TRBV28 and TRBJ1-3; 9 bases match TRBD1. The CDR3 has 14 amino acids. The J segment lost 0 bases and the V segment lost 11 bases, leaving 5 bases of the junction unmatched. Germline lookup yields CDR1 MDHEN and CDR2 SYDVKM. CDR3 residues: CAGGDRDSGNTIYF. The CDR3, as DNA: TGTGCCGGGGGGGACAGGGACTCTGGAAACACCATATATTTT.

This chain links TRBV5-6 with TRBJ2-2; D gene uncertain. CDR3 length: 13 residues. In germline, CDR1 is SGHDT, CDR2 YYEEEE. Trimming stripped 0 bases from V and 6 bases from J, with 6 bases between. The CDR3 loop reads CASSLGVSGELFF. The CDR3 DNA reads as TGTGCCAGCAGCTTGGGGGTATCCGGGGAGCTGTTTTTT.

This chain uses TRBV7-2 with TRBJ1-5; 7 nucleotides agree with TRBD1. The CDR3 contains 17 residues. The V segment lost 5 bases and the J segment 1 base; nucleotides outside the gene matches: 11. The germline CDR1 and CDR2 sequences are SGHTA and FQGNSA. CDR3 loop: CASSPERQGGSNQPQHF. Written as DNA, the CDR3 is TGTGCCAGCAGCCCCGAAAGACAGGGAGGGAGCAATCAGCCCCAGCATTTT.

The chain couples TRBV15 to TRBJ2-1; D gene unclear. V lost 0 bases, J lost 4 bases, and 10 bases lay in between. From germline, CDR1 is LNHNV and CDR2 YYDKDF (reference sequence). The CDR3 totals 15 residues. This chain's CDR3 is CATSRDSGDYNEQFF. Written as DNA, the CDR3 is TGTGCCACCAGCAGAGATTCAGGAGATTACAATGAGCAGTTCTTC.

The rearrangement joins TRBV27 to TRBJ1-3; TRBD1 matches at 9 bases. This CDR3 is 19 amino acids long. After removal of 1 base from V and 0 bases from J, the junction contained 10 bases not matched to a gene. Germline V gene data show CDR1 as MNHEY and CDR2 as SMNVEV (reference sequence). The chain's CDR3 is CASSLFLTGGASSGNTIYF. As DNA, the CDR3 is TGTGCCAGCAGTTTATTTCTGACAGGGGGGGCGAGCTCTGGAAACACCATATATTTT.

This chain uses TRBV5-1 with TRBJ2-3; 8 nucleotides line up with TRBD2. The length of the CDR3 is 15 residues. Germline V lookup: CDR1 SGHRS, CDR2 YFSETQ. The trim removed 0 bases at V and 4 bases at J, leaving 4 bases unmatched. The CDR3 DNA reads as TGCGCCAGCAGCTTGGGGGGACTAGAGGCAGATACGCAGTATTTT. Amino acid sequence: CASSLGGLEADTQYF.

This chain joins TRBV7-2 and TRBJ2-5; TRBD1 is a possible D gene (6 bases). V lost 6 bases to trimming and J lost 1 base, with 12 bases between them. CDR3 size: 14 residues. Looked up from germline, CDR1 is SGHTA and CDR2 is FQGNSA. The CDR3 DNA reads as TGTGCCAGCAGGAGCTCAGGGGCCCAAGAGACCCAGTACTTC. Translating it yields CASRSSGAQETQYF.

The chain uses TRBV28 and TRBJ1-1; 9 positions agree with TRBD1. Germline lookup yields CDR1 MDHEN and CDR2 SYDVKM. CDR3 size: 14 residues. Unmatched junction bases numbered 5, after V lost 8 bases and J lost 1 base. CDR3 region: CASGWTGENTEAFF. The CDR3 coding sequence is TGTGCCAGCGGATGGACAGGGGAGAACACTGAAGCTTTCTTT.

This chain connects TRBV9 to TRBJ1-5; the D gene is possibly TRBD1 (6 bases). The germline V and J ends were trimmed by 0 bases and 5 bases, with 18 bases remaining between them. The germline V gene encodes CDR1 SGDLS and CDR2 YYNGEE. This CDR3 spans 17 amino acids. DNA of the CDR3: TGTGCCAGCAGCGTAGGGAGCGGGACATGGGGTCATCAGCCCCAGCATTTT. Protein sequence: CASSVGSGTWGHQPQHF.

J is TRBJ2-1 and V is TRBV5-4, with TRBD1 matching 7 bases. Germline CDR1 SGHNT, CDR2 YYREEE (reference sequence). The CDR3 has 15 residues. V lost 4 bases to trimming and J lost 0 bases; unmatched junction nucleotides: 4. The CDR3 coding sequence is TGTGCCAGCAGCCCGGGACAGAGCTCCTACAATGAGCAGTTCTTC. This sequence encodes CASSPGQSSYNEQFF.

The chain joins TRBV14 to TRBJ1-2, with no clear D. CDR1 is SGHDN and CDR2 is FVKESK in the germline V gene. Trimming took 1 base from V and 2 from J, leaving 2 bases between them. This CDR3 contains 12 residues. The CDR3 spells CASSQVNYGYTF. CDR3 nucleotide sequence: TGTGCCAGCAGCCAAGTAAACTATGGCTACACCTTC.

The chain recombines TRBV2 with TRBJ2-3, with 8 bases lining up with TRBD2. Looked up from germline, CDR1 is SNHLY and CDR2 is FYNNEI. The CDR3 covers 19 residues. V lost 5 bases and J lost 0; bases outside the gene matches: 16. This chain's CDR3 is CASSYQRLAGFLSTDTQYF. CDR3 coding DNA: TGTGCCAGCAGTTATCAGCGGCTAGCGGGCTTCCTGAGCACAGATACGCAGTATTTT.

This rearrangement joins TRBV30 to TRBJ2-7; D gene uncertain. Germline CDR1 is GTSNPN and CDR2 is SVGIG (reference sequence). The ends were cut back, 3 bases at V and 2 bases at J, with 8 bases in the middle. This CDR3 contains 12 residues. CDR3 loop: CAWRALPYEQYF. Written as DNA, the CDR3 is TGTGCCTGGAGAGCTCTCCCCTACGAGCAGTACTTC.

The chain employs TRBV7-9 and TRBJ2-1; the match to TRBD2 covers 7 bases. This CDR3 region has 14 residues. The V segment lost 4 bases and the J segment 5 bases; nucleotides outside the gene matches: 5. The germline gives CDR1 SEHNR, CDR2 FQNEAQ (reference sequence). The CDR3 DNA is TGTGCCAGCAGCTACGGGCTAGCGGACAATGAGCAGTTCTTC. Its translation: CASSYGLADNEQFF.

This clone was recorded only once. This chain joins TRBV3-1 (or the pseudogene TRBV3-2) and TRBJ1-4; D is uncertain. In germline, CDR1 is LGHDT, CDR2 YNNKEL (reference sequence). V was trimmed by 0 bases and J by 4 bases, leaving 12 bases between them. This CDR3 spans 16 amino acids. This CDR3 is CASSQDPAGRNEKLFF. As DNA, the CDR3 is TGTGCCAGCAGCCAAGATCCCGCAGGCCGTAATGAAAAACTGTTTTTT.

V and J are TRBV7-5 and TRBJ2-1; whether TRBD1, the table's D call, matches the DNA was not checked. TRBV7-5 is listed as a pseudogene. This CDR3 has 15 amino acids. The CDR3 DNA is TGTGCCAGAAGCTTACGGGACAGCCCCTACAATGAGCAGTTCTTC. Its protein is CARSLRDSPYNEQFF.

CDR3 residues: CASSHGTGYYEQYF. The CDR3 nucleotides read TGTGCCAGCAGCCATGGGACAGGGTACTACGAGCAGTACTTC. The chain has TRBV14 and TRBJ2-7; 9 positions agree with TRBD1. This CDR3 has 14 amino acids. Germline V gene sequence: CDR1 SGHDN, CDR2 FVKESK. V dropped 3 bases and J dropped 3; count of bases not matched to a gene: 3.

The chain recombines TRBV15 with TRBJ2-7, with D tentatively TRBD2 (5 bases). CDR3 length: 14 amino acids. Germline V gene sequence: CDR1 LNHNV, CDR2 YYDKDF (reference sequence). Trimming took off 1 base at V and 6 bases at J, with 13 bases between the two ends. The CDR3 protein is CATSRGVEGSEQYF. The CDR3 nucleotides are TGTGCCACCAGCAGAGGTGTTGAGGGTTCCGAGCAGTACTTC.

The chain is built from TRBV5-4 and TRBJ1-1, with TRBD1 as a possible D gene (6 bases). The CDR3 is 15 amino acids. Germline CDR1 is SGHNT and CDR2 is YYREEE (reference sequence). V lost 5 bases to trimming and J lost 3 bases, with 17 bases between them. CDR3: CASSSRLGADTEAFF. CDR3 sequence (DNA): TGTGCCAGCAGTTCCCGCTTGGGGGCTGACACTGAAGCTTTCTTT.

The chain joins TRBV2 to TRBJ1-4; D unclear. Germline CDR1 SNHLY, CDR2 FYNNEI. The CDR3 is 15 residues long. V was trimmed by 6 bases and J by 5 bases, leaving 16 bases between them. The CDR3 region has the DNA TGTGCCAGCAGAGAATATTTGGGTAGGAATGAAAAACTGTTTTTT. Translated: CASREYLGRNEKLFF.

This clone was detected a few times. The rearrangement uses TRBV7-2 and TRBJ2-1, with a possible D match to TRBD1 (5 bases). This CDR3 region has 14 residues. V lost 2 bases to trimming and J lost 6 bases, with 11 bases between them. In germline, CDR1 is SGHTA, CDR2 FQGNSA. CDR3 nucleotide sequence: TGTGCCAGCAGCTTACGCCAGGGTGGCAATGAGCAGTTCTTC. Translating gives CASSLRQGGNEQFF.

The chain joins TRBV28 to TRBJ2-7; 9 bases match TRBD1. CDR1 MDHEN and CDR2 SYDVKM come from the germline V gene. The length of the CDR3 is 15 residues. J was trimmed by 5 bases and V by 6 bases; bases with no gene match: 11. In DNA form, the CDR3 reads TGTGCCAGCAGCACCCCGGGACAGGGTATGGACGAGCAGTACTTC. Protein sequence: CASSTPGQGMDEQYF.